One and the same sample provided the 24 T cell receptor beta chains below, sequenced in a study of cytotoxic CD8 clonotypes in ibrutinib-treated CLL. Assay used: immunoSEQ multiplex PCR; TCRdb lists only in-frame clones, some missing. The table records about 39,000 clones, about 70% of them present only once. The sequencing used PBMCs, collected at disease progression, from a patient treated with ibrutinib. These receptors came from a human donor with chronic lymphocytic leukemia.

This chain links TRBV29-1 with TRBJ2-6; a weak D match, TRBD2 (5 bases). Germline values: CDR1 SQVTM, CDR2 ANQGSEA. Trimming stripped 0 bases from V and 4 bases from J, with 19 bases between. The CDR3 consists of 18 residues. As DNA, the CDR3 is TGCAGCGTTGAAGAAACGTGGGGAGCTCCCGGGGGGGCCAACGTCCTGACTTTC. Protein product: CSVEETWGAPGGANVLTF. Filled out from reference TRBV29-1 and TRBJ2-6, the complete variable domain reads SAVISQKPSRDICQRGTSLTIQCQVDSQVTMMFWYRQQPGQSLTLIATANQGSEATYESGFVIDKFPISRPNLTFSTLTVSNMSPEDSSIYLCSVEETWGAPGGANVLTFGAGSRLTVL.

This clone has just a few counts. The chain links TRBV29-1 to TRBJ1-2, with a tentative D call TRBD1 (5 bases). This CDR3 comprises 11 residues. The V and J ends lost 2 bases and 8 bases respectively, with 9 bases between them. CDR1 and CDR2 (germline): SQVTM, ANQGSEA. CDR3: CSVERGEGYTF. Written as DNA, the CDR3 is TGCAGCGTTGAAAGGGGAGAAGGCTACACCTTC.

This chain uses TRBV11-3 with TRBJ2-5; D is uncertain. Trimming took 3 bases from V and 3 from J, leaving 8 bases between them. The CDR3 contains 13 residues. Germline CDR1 is SGHNT and CDR2 is YENEEA. CDR3 DNA sequence: TGTGCCAGCAGCTTTAGCCAAAAAGAGACCCAGTACTTC. Translated: CASSFSQKETQYF. The full variable domain, rest sourced from reference TRBV11-3 and TRBJ2-5, is EAGVVQSPRYKIIEKKQPVAFWCNPISGHNTLYWYLQNLGQGPELLIRYENEEAVDDSQLPKDRFSAERLKGVDSTLKIQPAELGDSAVYLCASSFSQKETQYFGPGTRLLVL.

CDR3 sequence (DNA): TGTGCCAGCAGTACGGTAGCGGGAGGTTACGAGCAGTACTTC. The encoded protein is CASSTVAGGYEQYF. The chain uses TRBV11-3 and TRBJ2-7; 10 bases match TRBD2. With 6 bases clipped from V and 4 bases from J, the junction kept 6 bases outside the gene matches. Germline V gives CDR1 SGHNT, CDR2 YENEEA. The CDR3 is 14 residues long.

This clone appeared a few times. This chain uses TRBV9 with TRBJ1-6, with 8 bases that match TRBD1. Germline V gene lookup returns CDR1 SGDLS and CDR2 YYNGEE. The CDR3 spans 13 residues. V lost 7 bases to trimming and J lost 9 bases; unmatched junction nucleotides: 6. CDR3 in amino acids: CASGWGTGSPLHF. In DNA, the CDR3 is TGTGCCAGCGGGTGGGGGACAGGTTCACCCCTCCACTTT.

The J gene is TRBJ2-2, the V gene TRBV5-1; 8 nucleotides match TRBD2. V gave up 5 bases and J gave up 5 bases; unmatched junction bases: 11. CDR1 and CDR2 from the germline V gene are SGHRS and YFSETQ. The CDR3 is made up of 16 amino acids. The CDR3 loop is CASSPPGRARTGELFF. The CDR3 DNA is TGCGCCAGCAGTCCACCCGGGAGGGCCCGTACCGGGGAGCTGTTTTTT.

This clone was recorded a few times. This sequence joins TRBV7-2 and TRBJ2-6, with D tentatively TRBD1 (6 bases). The V end was cut by 0 bases, the J end by 0 bases, with 9 bases between. Germline values: CDR1 SGHTA, CDR2 FQGNSA. The CDR3 is 17 amino acids. The CDR3 region is CASSLATGHSGANVLTF. The DNA of the CDR3 is TGTGCCAGCAGCTTAGCGACAGGCCACTCTGGGGCCAACGTCCTGACTTTC.

The chain employs TRBV4-3 and TRBJ1-2; tentatively, D is TRBD1 (6 bases). V was trimmed by 4 bases and J by 3 bases, leaving 12 bases between them. Germline V lookup: CDR1 LGHNA, CDR2 YSLEER. The length of the CDR3 is 14 residues. CDR3 sequence (DNA): TGCGCCAGCAGCCGAGAGGACAGCTACTATGGCTACACCTTC. It codes for CASSREDSYYGYTF.

The chain has TRBV20-1 and TRBJ2-5; D ambiguous. V gave up 6 bases and J gave up 5 bases, with 10 bases separating them. This CDR3 has 11 amino acids. Looked up from germline, CDR1 is DFQATT and CDR2 is SNEGSKA (reference sequence). This CDR3 is CSADPRETQYF. In DNA form, the CDR3 reads TGCAGTGCCGACCCGAGGGAGACCCAGTACTTC.

This clone was found a few times. The chain carries TRBV5-1 and TRBJ1-1; D unresolved. Germline values: CDR1 SGHRS, CDR2 YFSETQ. The CDR3 has 15 residues. The V end was cut by 0 bases, the J end by 3 bases, with 12 bases between. This CDR3 is CASSLVPGDYTEAFF. The CDR3 DNA is TGCGCCAGCAGCTTGGTTCCAGGAGATTACACTGAAGCTTTCTTT.

Only a few counts were recorded for this clone. The chain couples TRBV21-1 to TRBJ2-1; TRBD2, the table's D call, was not compared with the DNA. TRBV21-1 is assigned pseudogene status. The CDR3 length is 19 residues. The CDR3 is CASSKYRDRESSPYNEQFF. CDR3 DNA sequence: TGTGCCAGCAGCAAGTACCGAGATCGAGAAAGTAGCCCCTACAATGAGCAGTTCTTC.

The table lists this clone with a few counts. The J gene is TRBJ2-3, the V gene TRBV6-6, with 10 bases aligning to TRBD2. V lost 6 bases to trimming and J lost 1 base; unmatched junction nucleotides: 4. CDR3 length equals 15 residues. Germline V lookup: CDR1 MNHNY, CDR2 SVGAGI (reference sequence). CDR3 loop: CASSRAGGRTDTQYF. CDR3 DNA: TGTGCCAGCAGCCGAGCGGGAGGGCGCACAGATACGCAGTATTTT.

The gene calls are TRBV5-1 and TRBJ1-4; TRBD1 matches 9 bases. CDR3 size: 15 residues. Looked up from germline, CDR1 is SGHRS and CDR2 is YFSETQ. After removal of 0 bases from V and 8 bases from J, the junction contained 5 bases not matched to a gene. CDR3 bases: TGCGCCAGCAGCTTGGGGGACAGGGTCCCGGAAAAACTGTTTTTT. It is translated as CASSLGDRVPEKLFF.

The chain recombines TRBV6-6 with TRBJ1-1; D uncertain. The CDR3 runs to 11 residues. The V gene lost 6 bases and the J gene lost 7 bases, with 9 bases spanning the gap. From germline, CDR1 is MNHNY and CDR2 SVGAGI (reference sequence). CDR3 nucleotides: TGTGCCAGCAGCGACACGGGTGAAGCTTTCTTT. This sequence encodes CASSDTGEAFF.

This clone showed up just a few times. The chain employs TRBV7-9 and TRBJ1-4; D may be TRBD1 (5 bases). V gave up 2 bases and J gave up 7 bases, with 17 bases separating them. The CDR3 totals 16 residues. Germline CDR1 and CDR2: SEHNR and FQNEAQ (reference sequence). The CDR3 spells CASSLLISGGSEKLFF. The DNA for the CDR3 is TGTGCCAGCAGCTTACTAATATCGGGGGGGTCTGAAAAACTGTTTTTT.

CDR3 DNA: TGTGCCAGCAGTCCACCCTCGACAGGGGGCGTCTATGGCTACACCTTC. This gives the protein CASSPPSTGGVYGYTF. The chain carries TRBV25-1 and TRBJ1-2; the match to TRBD1 covers 10 bases. From germline, CDR1 is MGHDK and CDR2 SYGVNS. The CDR3 covers 16 residues. Trimming at V came to 5 bases and at J to 4 bases, leaving 10 bases not matched to a gene.

The chain couples TRBV5-6 to TRBJ1-6; 7 bases map to TRBD1. The V and J ends lost 1 base and 14 bases, in that order; junction bases with no gene match: 12. CDR1 is SGHDT, CDR2 YYEEEE, per germline. The CDR3 has 15 amino acids. The DNA of the CDR3 is TGTGCCAGCAGCTTGCCCGGGACAGCCATTACGGCCCTCCACTTT. Its translation is CASSLPGTAITALHF. The variable domain in full, completed from reference TRBV5-6 and TRBJ1-6, reads DAGVTQSPTHLIKTRGQQVTLRCSPKSGHDTVSWYQQALGQGPQFIFQYYEEEERQRGNFPDRFSGHQFPNYSSELNVNALLLGDSALYLCASSLPGTAITALHFGNGTRLTVT.

This chain links TRBV5-1 with TRBJ1-2; D may be TRBD1 (5 bases). V lost 4 bases and J 0 bases, leaving 10 bases between the germline ends. The CDR3 loop spans 14 amino acids. Germline V gene lookup returns CDR1 SGHRS and CDR2 YFSETQ. The chain's CDR3 is CASSTGTANYGYTF. The CDR3 DNA sequence: TGCGCCAGCAGCACCGGGACGGCTAACTATGGCTACACCTTC.

This clone was counted a few times. This rearrangement joins TRBV30 to TRBJ1-6, with 12 bases lining up with TRBD1. Germline values: CDR1 GTSNPN, CDR2 SVGIG (reference sequence). Unmatched junction bases numbered 8, after V lost 8 bases and J lost 12 bases. This CDR3 contains 13 residues. The CDR3 is CAHGTGGIGPLHF. DNA of the CDR3: TGTGCCCACGGGACAGGGGGCATCGGACCCCTCCACTTT.

The V and J genes are TRBV7-9 and TRBJ1-1; possibly TRBD1 for D (5 bases). Germline assignment: CDR1 SEHNR and CDR2 FQNEAQ (reference sequence). CDR3 length: 12 residues. Trimming left V 1 base short and J 6 bases short, with 6 bases between. DNA of the CDR3: TGTGCCAGCAGCTTAGAAGGGGCTGAAGCTTTCTTT. Amino acid sequence: CASSLEGAEAFF.

The CDR3 is CASSLWGLSLSGYTF. CDR3 sequence (DNA): TGTGCCAGCAGCTTATGGGGGCTCTCCCTCTCTGGCTACACCTTC. V is TRBV5-6 and J is TRBJ1-2; D perhaps matches TRBD1 (6 bases). There are 15 residues in the CDR3. V lost 2 bases to trimming and J lost 7 bases, with 18 bases between them. Germline-derived CDR1 and CDR2 are SGHDT and YYEEEE.

In its sample, this clone ranks as medium-sized. The rearrangement links TRBV19 to TRBJ2-7, with D possibly being TRBD2 (8 bases). V was cut by 6 bases and J by 6 bases, with 21 bases left in between. Germline values: CDR1 LNHDA, CDR2 SQIVND (reference sequence). The CDR3 consists of 15 residues. CDR3 nucleotides: TGTGCCAGTAGCCTCGGGAGGGGGCCAGTGGGCGAGCAGTACTTC. Translation gives CASSLGRGPVGEQYF.

The V gene is TRBV6-6, the J gene TRBJ1-5; weak D call: TRBD1 (6 bases). The germline V and J ends were trimmed by 5 bases and 6 bases, with 17 bases remaining between them. The CDR3 is 15 amino acids. Germline V gene lookup returns CDR1 MNHNY and CDR2 SVGAGI (reference sequence). CDR3 sequence: CASSLRTEGSQPQHF. DNA for the CDR3: TGTGCCAGCAGTCTACGGACAGAGGGAAGTCAGCCCCAGCATTTT.

This clone was counted only a few times. The CDR3 region has the DNA TGTGCCAGCAGTGAGGACAGGGCCACCGGGGAGCTGTTTTTT. Translation: CASSEDRATGELFF. The chain joins TRBV6-5 to TRBJ2-2; 8 nucleotides align to TRBD1. Trimming removed 5 bases from V and 4 bases from J; junction bases left unmatched: 3. The CDR3 is 14 amino acids. Looked up from germline, CDR1 is MNHEY and CDR2 is SVGAGI.